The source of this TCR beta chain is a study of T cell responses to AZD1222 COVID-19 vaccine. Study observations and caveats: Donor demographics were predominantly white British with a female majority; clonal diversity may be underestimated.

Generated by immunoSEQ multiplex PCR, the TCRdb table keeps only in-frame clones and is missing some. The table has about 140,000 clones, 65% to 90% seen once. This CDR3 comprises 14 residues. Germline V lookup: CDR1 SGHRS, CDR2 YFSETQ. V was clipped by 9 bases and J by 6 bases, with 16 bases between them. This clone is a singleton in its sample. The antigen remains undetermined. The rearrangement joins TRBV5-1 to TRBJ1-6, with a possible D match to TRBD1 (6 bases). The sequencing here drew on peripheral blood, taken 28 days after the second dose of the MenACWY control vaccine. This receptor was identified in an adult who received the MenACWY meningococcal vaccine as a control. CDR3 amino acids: CATRQELANSPLHF. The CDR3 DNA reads TGCGCCACCCGACAGGAATTGGCTAATTCACCCCTCCACTTT.